These T cell receptor beta chains were read from a single sample in a study of blood T cell repertoires in COVID-19. TCRdb's copy holds only in-frame clones and misses some; the assay was immunoSEQ multiplex PCR. The data contain roughly 80,000 clones, 84% of them seen just once; the ten biggest clones take up around 3.3%. Sequenced material: peripheral blood. These receptors all come from a man aged 45-65 years with acute or convalescent COVID-19. CDR3s include the opening cysteine and the closing phenylalanine or tryptophan. D genes are given only for firm matches. Clone sizes are given selectively: once, few, many, or a class where the clone is expanded.

16	.	.	TRBV10-1	TRBJ1-1	TGCGCCATCTCGGGGTGTCCGGACCATGAACAAGCTGAAGCTTTCTTT	CAISGCPDHEQAEAFF
14	.	.	TRBV11-3	TRBJ1-4	TGTGCCAGCAGCCCGAGGGGGGGGAATGAAAAACTGTTTTTT	CASSPRGGNEKLFF
13	once	.	TRBV20-1	TRBJ2-7	TGCAGTGCTAGTCGGGGGAGCGCCTACGAGCAGTACTTC	CSASRGSAYEQYF
15	few	TRBD1	TRBV9	TRBJ2-2	TGTGCCAGCAGCGTAGGACAGGGTGGGACCGGGGAGCTGTTTTTT	CASSVGQGGTGELFF
16	.	TRBD2	TRBV11-2	TRBJ2-1	TGTGCCAGCAGCCGGACTAGCGGGAATCTCTACAATGAGCAGTTCTTC	CASSRTSGNLYNEQFF
12	.	TRBD2	TRBV6-5	TRBJ2-4	TGTGCCAGCAGCAAGACTAGCGACATTCAGTACTTC	CASSKTSDIQYF
14	.	TRBD1	TRBV5-4	TRBJ2-4	TGTGCCAGCAACAAACAGGGGGCCGGAAACATTCAGTACTTC	CASNKQGAGNIQYF
15	once	TRBD2	TRBV19	TRBJ2-3	TGTGCCAGTAGGGAACTAGCGGGGGGGCCAGATACGCAGTATTTT	CASRELAGGPDTQYF
14	few	TRBD1	TRBV15	TRBJ1-3	TGTGCCACCAGCGGAAAGACAGGGTTAAACACCATATATTTT	CATSGKTGLNTIYF
13	.	.	TRBV11-3	TRBJ2-5	TGTGCCAGCAGCTCGGACAGCCAAGAGACCCAGTACTTC	CASSSDSQETQYF
14	.	TRBD1	TRBV5-6	TRBJ2-5	TGTGCCAGCAGCTTACAACAGGGGTTGGAGACCCAGTACTTC	CASSLQQGLETQYF
19	.	.	TRBV6-1	TRBJ1-5	TGTGCCAGCAGTGAAGAACAGGGTATTTTCCAGAATAGCAATCAGCCCCAGCATTTT	CASSEEQGIFQNSNQPQHF
15	.	TRBD1	TRBV2	TRBJ2-7	TGTGCCAGCAGTGCTTCCGGGACAGGGGTGGGAGAGCAGTACTTC	CASSASGTGVGEQYF
13	once	TRBD1	TRBV7-9	TRBJ1-4	TGTGCCAGCAGCAGTGGGACAGGGGGAAAACTGTTTTTT	CASSSGTGGKLFF
16	.	.	TRBV29-1	TRBJ1-1	TGCAGCCCTGGTCCAGGGTCGTGTATTGGTAACACTGAAGCTTTCTTT	CSPGPGSCIGNTEAFF
17	.	TRBD1	TRBV3-1/TRBV3-2	TRBJ2-2	TGTGCCAGCAGCCAAGAAGGGGACAGGGAGCACACCGGGGAGCTGTTTTTT	CASSQEGDREHTGELFF
13	.	.	TRBV20-1	TRBJ1-5	TGCAGTGCTAGTCAAGGGGTCAATCAGCCCCAGCATTTT	CSASQGVNQPQHF
16	.	TRBD2	TRBV12-5	TRBJ2-5	TGTGCTAGTGGTGGGATAGCGGGAGTTGGTCAAGAGACCCAGTACTTC	CASGGIAGVGQETQYF
14	.	TRBD1	TRBV11-2	TRBJ1-6	TGTGCCAGCAGCCAAACAGGGGGAGGTTCACCCCTCCACTTT	CASSQTGGGSPLHF
15	.	TRBD1	TRBV6-6	TRBJ1-6	TGTGCCAGCAGAGGGGGCACCGGGAAGAATTCACCCCTCCACTTT	CASRGGTGKNSPLHF
14	.	.	TRBV10-3	TRBJ2-7	TGTGCCATCAGTGAGGGTCTAGCAAGGGCCGAGCAGTACTTC	CAISEGLARAEQYF
15	once	TRBD1	TRBV13	TRBJ1-4	TGTGCCAGCAGCTTAGCCGGGACAGGGAATGAAAAACTGTTTTTT	CASSLAGTGNEKLFF
19	.	.	TRBV7-9	TRBJ2-1	TGTGCCAGCAGCTCGGGCAGGGGGCCGACCCTCGAGGCGGGAGAAGGGCAGTTCTTC	CASSSGRGPTLEAGEGQFF
16	.	.	TRBV7-9	TRBJ2-2	TGTGCCTTTCCGGGGTCGTGGGACTCGAACACCGGGGAGCTGTTTTTT	CAFPGSWDSNTGELFF
18	once	TRBD1	TRBV7-9	TRBJ2-1	TGTGCCAGCAGTAATGGGACAGGGGAGGGCGGGACCTACAATGAGCAGTTCTTC	CASSNGTGEGGTYNEQFF
14	few	.	TRBV28	TRBJ2-7	TGTGCCAGCAGTTTAGGGCAGGCCGTTTACGAGCAGTACTTC	CASSLGQAVYEQYF
17	.	TRBD1	TRBV7-2	TRBJ1-5	TGTGCCAGCAGCTTGACAGGGGACGGGTTAGGCAATCAGCCCCAGCATTTT	CASSLTGDGLGNQPQHF
16	.	TRBD1	TRBV18	TRBJ1-5	TGTGCCAGCTCACCCGGTACAGGGGGCGCTTACCAGCCCCAGCATTTT	CASSPGTGGAYQPQHF
13	.	.	TRBV4-3	TRBJ2-1	TGCGCCAGCAGCCCAGGGTTTCATAATGAGCAGTTCTTC	CASSPGFHNEQFF
14	few	TRBD1	TRBV5-1	TRBJ1-2	TGCGCCAGCAGCTTGGGGGGGACAGGTACTGGCTACACCTTC	CASSLGGTGTGYTF
15	medium-sized	.	TRBV4-1	TRBJ1-1	TGCGCCAGCAGCAGGGGCCCGGCTGGTGACACTGAAGCTTTCTTT	CASSRGPAGDTEAFF
15	.	TRBD1	TRBV24-1	TRBJ2-5	TGTGCCACCAGTGGTGCAGGGGGCGGGCAAGAGACCCAGTACTTC	CATSGAGGGQETQYF
13	.	TRBD1	TRBV6-5	TRBJ1-5	TGTGCCAGCAGACAGGGGAACTATCAGCCCCAGCATTTT	CASRQGNYQPQHF
11	.	.	TRBV11-3	TRBJ2-1	TGTGCCAGCAGCTTATTGGACTCTCGGTTCTTC	CASSLLDSRFF
14	.	.	TRBV6-5	TRBJ1-2	TGTGCCAGCAGTTACTCCAACAGGGTGCATGGCTACACCTTC	CASSYSNRVHGYTF
14	.	TRBD1	TRBV10-1	TRBJ2-1	TGCGCCAGCAGTAGACGGGACAGGGTCAATGAGCAGTTCTTC	CASSRRDRVNEQFF
14	.	TRBD1	TRBV9	TRBJ2-2	TGTGCCAGCAGCGGCGGACAGGTTACCGGGGAGCTGTTTTTT	CASSGGQVTGELFF
17	.	.	TRBV19	TRBJ2-2	TGTGCCAGTAGTATAGGACAGGGGACTATTCGCACCGGGGAGCTGTTTTTT	CASSIGQGTIRTGELFF
13	.	.	TRBV4-1	TRBJ1-4	TGCGCCAGCAGCCTCACCGAGAGGGAAAAACTGTTTTTT	CASSLTEREKLFF
16	once	TRBD1	TRBV7-9	TRBJ2-5	TGTGCCAGCAGCTTATACCGGGACAGCGACTCGGAGACCCAGTACTTC	CASSLYRDSDSETQYF
16	.	TRBD2	TRBV11-2	TRBJ2-7	TGTGCCAGCAGCTTAGTCCCTAGCGGGAGGGCCAGGGAGCAGTACTTC	CASSLVPSGRAREQYF
15	.	.	TRBV4-3	TRBJ1-2	TGCGCCAGCAGCCAAGATTCGGGAGTCCCAGGTGGCTACACCTTC	CASSQDSGVPGGYTF
12	.	.	TRBV19	TRBJ1-5	TGTGCCACTAGCAATGTCAATCAGCCCCAGCATTTT	CATSNVNQPQHF
11	.	.	TRBV29-1	TRBJ2-5	TGCAGCGTGGGGGGTCAAGAGACCCAGTACTTC	CSVGGQETQYF
15	.	.	TRBV4-3	TRBJ2-2	TGCGCCAGCAGCCAAGATAGACAGCACACCGGGGAGCTGTTTTTT	CASSQDRQHTGELFF
15	.	.	TRBV21-1	TRBJ2-7	TGTGCCAGCAGCATCCCCGGGTCGGGAAATTACGAGCAGTACTTC	CASSIPGSGNYEQYF
16	.	TRBD2	TRBV19	TRBJ2-7	TGTGCCAGTAGTATAGTGGGGACTAGCGGGAGTGACGAGCAGTACTTC	CASSIVGTSGSDEQYF
14	.	.	TRBV7-2	TRBJ2-7	TGTGCCAGCAGCCCCCAGAACAGGGTGGTGGAGCAGTACTTC	CASSPQNRVVEQYF
14	.	TRBD1	TRBV11-2	TRBJ1-2	TGTGCCAGCAGCTTAGGGGACAGGGTCAGCGGCTACACCTTC	CASSLGDRVSGYTF
15	.	.	TRBV5-6	TRBJ1-2	TGTGCCAGCAGCTTGGGACAGCTGCTTTATGTGGGCTACACCTTC	CASSLGQLLYVGYTF
14	few	.	TRBV15	TRBJ2-1	TGTGCCACCAGCAGAGCGGGATTCTACAATGAGCAGTTCTTC	CATSRAGFYNEQFF
13	.	.	TRBV19	TRBJ1-1	TGTGCCAGTAGTATGGCAGGGTGGACTGAAGCTTTCTTT	CASSMAGWTEAFF
13	.	.	TRBV13	TRBJ1-1	TGTGCCAGCAGCTTAACAGGGTCGGCGATAACTTTCTTT	CASSLTGSAITFF